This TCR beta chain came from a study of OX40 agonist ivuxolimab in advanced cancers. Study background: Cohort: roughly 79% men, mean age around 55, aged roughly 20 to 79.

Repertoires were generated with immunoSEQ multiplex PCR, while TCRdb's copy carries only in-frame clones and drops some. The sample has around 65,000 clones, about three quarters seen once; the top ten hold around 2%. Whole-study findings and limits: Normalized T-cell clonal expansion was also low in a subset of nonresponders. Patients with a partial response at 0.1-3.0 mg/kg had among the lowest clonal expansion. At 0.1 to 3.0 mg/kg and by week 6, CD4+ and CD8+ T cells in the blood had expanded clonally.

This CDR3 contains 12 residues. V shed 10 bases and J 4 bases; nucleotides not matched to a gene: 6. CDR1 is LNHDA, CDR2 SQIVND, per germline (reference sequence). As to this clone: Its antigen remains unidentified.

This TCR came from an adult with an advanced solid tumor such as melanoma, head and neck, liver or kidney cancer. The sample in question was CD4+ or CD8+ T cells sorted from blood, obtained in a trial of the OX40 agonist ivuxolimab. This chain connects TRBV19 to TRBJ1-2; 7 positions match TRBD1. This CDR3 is CATSGGGYGYTF. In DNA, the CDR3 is TGTGCCACCTCAGGGGGGGGCTATGGCTACACCTTC.